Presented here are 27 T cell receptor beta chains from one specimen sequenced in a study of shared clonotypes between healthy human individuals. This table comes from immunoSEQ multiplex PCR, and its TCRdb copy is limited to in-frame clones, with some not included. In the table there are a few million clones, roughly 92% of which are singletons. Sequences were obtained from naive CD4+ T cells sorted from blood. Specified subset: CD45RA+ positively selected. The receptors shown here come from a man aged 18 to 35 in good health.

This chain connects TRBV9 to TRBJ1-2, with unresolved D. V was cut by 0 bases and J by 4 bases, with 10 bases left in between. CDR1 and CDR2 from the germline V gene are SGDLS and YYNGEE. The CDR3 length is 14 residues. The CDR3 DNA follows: TGTGCCAGCAGCGTAGTTGACGCTGTCTATGGCTACACCTTC. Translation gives CASSVVDAVYGYTF.

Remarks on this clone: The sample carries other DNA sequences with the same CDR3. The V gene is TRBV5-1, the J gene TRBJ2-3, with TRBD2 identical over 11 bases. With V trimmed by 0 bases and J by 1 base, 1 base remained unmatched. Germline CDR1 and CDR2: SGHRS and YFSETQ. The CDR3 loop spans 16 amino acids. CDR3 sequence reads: CASSLVTSGGTDTQYF. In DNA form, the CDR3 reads TGCGCCAGCAGCTTGGTGACTAGCGGGGGCACAGATACGCAGTATTTT.

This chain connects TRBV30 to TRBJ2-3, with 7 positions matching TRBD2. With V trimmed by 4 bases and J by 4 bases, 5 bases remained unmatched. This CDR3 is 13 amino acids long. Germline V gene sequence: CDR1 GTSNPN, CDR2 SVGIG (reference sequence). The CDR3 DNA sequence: TGTGCCTGGATCCCACGGGGGGCAGATACGCAGTATTTT. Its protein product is CAWIPRGADTQYF. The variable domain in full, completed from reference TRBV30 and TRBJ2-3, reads SQTIHQWPATLVQPVGSPLSLECTVEGTSNPNLYWYRQAAGRGLQLLFYSVGIGQISSEVPQNLSASRPQDRQFILSSKKLLLSDSGFYLCAWIPRGADTQYFGPGTRLTVL.

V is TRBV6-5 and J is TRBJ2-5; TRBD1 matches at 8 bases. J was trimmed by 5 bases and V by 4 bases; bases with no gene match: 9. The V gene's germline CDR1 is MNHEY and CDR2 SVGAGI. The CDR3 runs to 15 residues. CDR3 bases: TGTGCCAGCAGTTCCCGGCCGACAGGGGACGAGACCCAGTACTTC. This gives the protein CASSSRPTGDETQYF.

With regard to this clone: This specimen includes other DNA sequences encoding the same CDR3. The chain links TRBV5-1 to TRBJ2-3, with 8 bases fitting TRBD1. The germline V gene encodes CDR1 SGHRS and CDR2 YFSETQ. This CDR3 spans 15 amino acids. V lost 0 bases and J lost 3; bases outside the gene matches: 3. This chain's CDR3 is CASSLDRGRTDTQYF. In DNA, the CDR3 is TGCGCCAGCAGCTTGGACAGGGGGAGGACAGATACGCAGTATTTT.

The CDR3 DNA reads as TGTGCCAGCAGCTCCGCGGGCCGGAACACTGAAGCTTTCTTT. Protein product: CASSSAGRNTEAFF. The gene calls are TRBV11-3 and TRBJ1-1; D uncertain. Germline CDR1 reads SGHNT; CDR2 reads YENEEA. The CDR3 is made up of 14 amino acids. Trimming cost V 4 bases and J 1 base, with 10 bases left between them. Supplemented by reference TRBV11-3 and TRBJ1-1, the full variable domain reads EAGVVQSPRYKIIEKKQPVAFWCNPISGHNTLYWYLQNLGQGPELLIRYENEEAVDDSQLPKDRFSAERLKGVDSTLKIQPAELGDSAVYLCASSSAGRNTEAFFGQGTRLTVV.

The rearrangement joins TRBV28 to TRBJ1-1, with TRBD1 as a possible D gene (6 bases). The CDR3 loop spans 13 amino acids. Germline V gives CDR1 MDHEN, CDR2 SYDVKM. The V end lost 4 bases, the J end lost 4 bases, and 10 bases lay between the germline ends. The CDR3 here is CASSSGVVTEAFF. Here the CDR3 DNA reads TGTGCCAGCAGTTCAGGGGTAGTCACTGAAGCTTTCTTT. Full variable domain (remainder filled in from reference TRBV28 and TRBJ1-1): DVKVTQSSRYLVKRTGEKVFLECVQDMDHENMFWYRQDPGLGLRLIYFSYDVKMKEKGDIPEGYSVSREKKERFSLILESASTNQTSMYLCASSSGVVTEAFFGQGTRLTVV.

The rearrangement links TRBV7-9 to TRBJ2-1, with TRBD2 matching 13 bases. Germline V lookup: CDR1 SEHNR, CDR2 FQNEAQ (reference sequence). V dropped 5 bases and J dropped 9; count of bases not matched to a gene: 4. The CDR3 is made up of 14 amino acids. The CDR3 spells CASSTLAGGLEQFF. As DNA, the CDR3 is TGTGCCAGCAGCACACTAGCGGGGGGGCTTGAGCAGTTCTTC.

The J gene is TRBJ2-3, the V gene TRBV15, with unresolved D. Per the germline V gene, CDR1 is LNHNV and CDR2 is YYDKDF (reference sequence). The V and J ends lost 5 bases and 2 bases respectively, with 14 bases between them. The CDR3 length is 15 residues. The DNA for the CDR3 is TGTGCCACCAGCTCAGCGCAAAGACACACAGATACGCAGTATTTT. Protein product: CATSSAQRHTDTQYF.

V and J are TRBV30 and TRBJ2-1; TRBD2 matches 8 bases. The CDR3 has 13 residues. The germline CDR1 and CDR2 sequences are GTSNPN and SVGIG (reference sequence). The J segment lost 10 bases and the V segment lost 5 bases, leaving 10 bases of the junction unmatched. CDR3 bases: TGTGCCTGGGATTCGGGACTAGGGGACGAGCAGTTCTTC. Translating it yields CAWDSGLGDEQFF.

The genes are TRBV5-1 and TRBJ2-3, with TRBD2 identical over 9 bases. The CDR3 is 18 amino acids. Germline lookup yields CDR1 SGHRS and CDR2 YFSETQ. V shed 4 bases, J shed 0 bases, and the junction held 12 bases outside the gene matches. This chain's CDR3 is CASSLQGGTSSSTDTQYF. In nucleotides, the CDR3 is TGCGCCAGCAGCCTACAAGGTGGGACTAGCAGTAGCACAGATACGCAGTATTTT. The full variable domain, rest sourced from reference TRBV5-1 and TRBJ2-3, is KAGVTQTPRYLIKTRGQQVTLSCSPISGHRSVSWYQQTPGQGLQFLFEYFSETQRNKGNFPGRFSGRQFSNSRSEMNVSTLELGDSALYLCASSLQGGTSSSTDTQYFGPGTRLTVL.

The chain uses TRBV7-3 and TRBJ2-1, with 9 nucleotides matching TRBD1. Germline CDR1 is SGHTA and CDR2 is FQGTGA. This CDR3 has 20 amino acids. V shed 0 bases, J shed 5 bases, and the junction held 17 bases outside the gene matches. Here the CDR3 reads CASSLTGDLMDRGSHNEQFF. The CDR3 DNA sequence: TGTGCCAGCAGCTTAACAGGTGACCTAATGGACAGGGGATCCCACAATGAGCAGTTCTTC.

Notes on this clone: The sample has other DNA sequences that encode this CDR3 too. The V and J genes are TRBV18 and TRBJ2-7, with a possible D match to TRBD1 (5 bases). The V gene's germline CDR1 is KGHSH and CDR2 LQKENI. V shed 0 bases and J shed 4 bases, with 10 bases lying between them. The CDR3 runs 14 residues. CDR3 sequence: CASSPPGHPYEQYF. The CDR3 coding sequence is TGTGCCAGCTCACCACCGGGGCACCCGTACGAGCAGTACTTC.

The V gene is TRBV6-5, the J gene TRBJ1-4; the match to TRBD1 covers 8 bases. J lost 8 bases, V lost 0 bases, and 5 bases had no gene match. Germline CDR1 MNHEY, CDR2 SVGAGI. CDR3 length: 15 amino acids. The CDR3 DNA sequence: TGTGCCAGCAGTTACTCGGGCAGGGGGCACGAAAAACTGTTTTTT. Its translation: CASSYSGRGHEKLFF.

This CDR3 reads CASSLLRQVMKRELGNEQFF. The CDR3 DNA is TGTGCCAGCTCACTTCTAAGACAGGTTATGAAGCGGGAGTTGGGCAATGAGCAGTTCTTC. The V gene is TRBV18, the J gene TRBJ2-1, with 8 nucleotides matching TRBD2. The CDR3 is made up of 20 amino acids. Unmatched junction bases numbered 23, after V lost 4 bases and J lost 6 bases. From germline, CDR1 is KGHSH and CDR2 LQKENI. Combining the CDR3 with reference TRBV18 and TRBJ2-1 gives the whole variable domain NAGVMQNPRHLVRRRGQEARLRCSPMKGHSHVYWYRQLPEEGLKFMVYLQKENIIDESGMPKERFSAEFPKEGPSILRIQQVVRGDSAAYFCASSLLRQVMKRELGNEQFFGPGTRLTVL.

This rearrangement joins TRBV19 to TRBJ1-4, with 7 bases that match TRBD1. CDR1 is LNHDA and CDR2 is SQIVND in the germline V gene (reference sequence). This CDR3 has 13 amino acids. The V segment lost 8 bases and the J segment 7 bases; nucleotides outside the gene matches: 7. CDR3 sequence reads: CASADREGEKLFF. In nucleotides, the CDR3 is TGTGCCAGTGCCGACAGGGAGGGTGAAAAACTGTTTTTT. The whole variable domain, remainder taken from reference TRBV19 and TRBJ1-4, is DGGITQSPKYLFRKEGQNVTLSCEQNLNHDAMYWYRQDPGQGLRLIYYSQIVNDFQKGDIAEGYSVSREKKESFPLTVTSAQKNPTAFYLCASADREGEKLFFGSGTQLSVL.

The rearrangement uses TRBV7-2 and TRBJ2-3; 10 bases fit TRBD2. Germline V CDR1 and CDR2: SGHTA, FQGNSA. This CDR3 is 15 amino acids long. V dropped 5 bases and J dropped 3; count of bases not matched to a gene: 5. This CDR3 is CASSLQAGGTDTQYF. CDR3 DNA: TGTGCCAGCAGCCTCCAAGCGGGGGGGACAGATACGCAGTATTTT.

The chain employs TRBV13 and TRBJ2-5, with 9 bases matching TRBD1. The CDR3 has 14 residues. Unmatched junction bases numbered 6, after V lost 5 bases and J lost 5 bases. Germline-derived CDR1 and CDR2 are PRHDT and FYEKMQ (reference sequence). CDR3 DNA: TGTGCCAGCAGCCATCCCGGGACAGGGGAGACCCAGTACTTC. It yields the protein CASSHPGTGETQYF. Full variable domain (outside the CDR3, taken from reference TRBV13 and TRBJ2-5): AAGVIQSPRHLIKEKRETATLKCYPIPRHDTVYWYQQGPGQDPQFLISFYEKMQSDKGSIPDRFSAQQFSDYHSELNMSSLELGDSALYFCASSHPGTGETQYFGPGTRLLVL.

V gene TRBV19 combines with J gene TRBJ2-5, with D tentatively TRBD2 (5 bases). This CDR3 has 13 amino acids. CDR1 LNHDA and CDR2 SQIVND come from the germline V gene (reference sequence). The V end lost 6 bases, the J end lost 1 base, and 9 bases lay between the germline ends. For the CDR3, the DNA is TGTGCCAGTAGACGGGGAATCCAAGAGACCCAGTACTTC. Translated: CASRRGIQETQYF.

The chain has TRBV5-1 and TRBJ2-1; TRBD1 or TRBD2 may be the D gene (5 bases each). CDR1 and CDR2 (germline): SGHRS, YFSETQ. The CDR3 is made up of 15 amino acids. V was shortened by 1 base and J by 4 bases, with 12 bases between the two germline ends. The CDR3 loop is CASSLRGVLYNEQFF. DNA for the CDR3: TGCGCCAGCAGCTTGCGAGGGGTCCTTTACAATGAGCAGTTCTTC.

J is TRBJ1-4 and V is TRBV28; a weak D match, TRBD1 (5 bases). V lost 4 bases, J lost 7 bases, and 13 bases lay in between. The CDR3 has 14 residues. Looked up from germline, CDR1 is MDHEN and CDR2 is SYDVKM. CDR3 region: CASSSPGLSEKLFF. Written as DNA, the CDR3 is TGTGCCAGCAGTTCCCCGGGACTGAGTGAAAAACTGTTTTTT.

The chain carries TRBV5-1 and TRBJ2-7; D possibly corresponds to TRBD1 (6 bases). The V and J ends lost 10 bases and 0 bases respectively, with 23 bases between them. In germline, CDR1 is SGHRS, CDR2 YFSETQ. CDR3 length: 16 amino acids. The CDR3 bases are TGCGCCGCCGGGGTACCCCCCCGGACAGACTCCTACGAGCAGTACTTC. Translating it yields CAAGVPPRTDSYEQYF. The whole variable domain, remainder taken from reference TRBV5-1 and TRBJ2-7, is KAGVTQTPRYLIKTRGQQVTLSCSPISGHRSVSWYQQTPGQGLQFLFEYFSETQRNKGNFPGRFSGRQFSNSRSEMNVSTLELGDSALYLCAAGVPPRTDSYEQYFGPGTRLTVT.

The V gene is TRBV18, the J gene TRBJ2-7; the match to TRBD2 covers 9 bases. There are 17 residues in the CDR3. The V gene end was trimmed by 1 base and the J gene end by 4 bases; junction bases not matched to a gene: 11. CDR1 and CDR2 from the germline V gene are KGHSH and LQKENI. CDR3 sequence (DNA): TGTGCCAGCTCACCACAACTCTCGATACTAGCGGGTTACGAGCAGTACTTC. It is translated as CASSPQLSILAGYEQYF.

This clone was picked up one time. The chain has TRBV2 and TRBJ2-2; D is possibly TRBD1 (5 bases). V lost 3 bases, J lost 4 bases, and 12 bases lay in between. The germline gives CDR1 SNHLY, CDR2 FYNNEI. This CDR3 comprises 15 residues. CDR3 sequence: CASSELGRLTGELFF. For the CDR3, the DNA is TGTGCCAGCAGTGAGCTGGGGCGCCTCACCGGGGAGCTGTTTTTT.

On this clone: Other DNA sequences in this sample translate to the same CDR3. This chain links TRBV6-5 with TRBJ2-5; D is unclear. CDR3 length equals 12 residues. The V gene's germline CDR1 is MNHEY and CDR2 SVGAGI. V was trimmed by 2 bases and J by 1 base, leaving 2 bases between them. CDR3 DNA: TGTGCCAGCAGTTACGGCCAAGAGACCCAGTACTTC. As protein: CASSYGQETQYF.

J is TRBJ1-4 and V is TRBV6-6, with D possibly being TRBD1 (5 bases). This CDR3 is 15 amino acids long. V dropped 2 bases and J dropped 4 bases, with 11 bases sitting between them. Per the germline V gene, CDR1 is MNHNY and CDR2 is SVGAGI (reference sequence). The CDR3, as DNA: TGTGCCAGCAGTTACGCCCGTGGGGGTAATGAAAAACTGTTTTTT. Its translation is CASSYARGGNEKLFF.

CDR3 sequence: CASSFLATGGRETQYF. The CDR3 DNA follows: TGTGCCAGCAGCTTCCTTGCCACAGGGGGCCGGGAGACCCAGTACTTC. The chain combines TRBV7-8 with TRBJ2-5; 9 nucleotides agree with TRBD1. The CDR3 runs to 16 residues. The junction had 10 bases not matched to a gene; V was cut back by 3 bases and J by 5 bases. Germline V lookup: CDR1 SGHVS, CDR2 FQNEAQ.